These T cell receptor beta chains were read from a single sample in a study of post-analysis software for immune sequencing data. One entry per CDR3 protein results from TCRdb running MiXCR on the PCR reads. The sample has about 770,000 distinct CDR3 sequences, approximately 44% seen once. The sample was blood. Every receptor here comes from a girl under 18 with multiple sclerosis. The CDR3 runs from the conserved cysteine through the conserved F or W. D genes are given only for firm matches. Size is omitted from some rows. Given values are once, few, many or a class for expanded clones.

D: TRBD1
size: -
V: TRBV5-5
J: TRBJ2-3
DNA: TGTGCCAGCAGCCGAGCCGGGACAGGGGACACAGATACGCAGTATTTT
CDR3: CASSRAGTGDTDTQYF

D: -
size: -
V: TRBV20-1
J: TRBJ1-2
DNA: TGCAGTGCTAGAGAGACGCCTAAGGCCCCTGGCTACACCTTC
CDR3: CSARETPKAPGYTF

D: TRBD2
size: -
V: TRBV3-1
J: TRBJ2-1
DNA: TGTGCCAGCAGCCAAGCCAGCGGGGGGGCCTACAATGAGCAGTTCTTC
CDR3: CASSQASGGAYNEQFF

D: TRBD1
size: few
V: TRBV7-2
J: TRBJ2-3
DNA: TGTGCCAGCAGCTTAGTTCCTGGACAGGGGGGGGATACGCAGTATTTT
CDR3: CASSLVPGQGGDTQYF

D: -
size: -
V: TRBV7-9
J: TRBJ1-2
DNA: TGTGCCAGCAGCTCCGGGACGGTTAATCTTGGCTACACCTTC
CDR3: CASSSGTVNLGYTF

D: -
size: few
V: TRBV20-1
J: TRBJ2-7
DNA: TGCTGTGCTAGAGATACAGGAGGAAGGGACGAGCAGTACTTC
CDR3: CCARDTGGRDEQYF

D: TRBD1
size: -
V: TRBV20-1
J: TRBJ1-2
DNA: TGCAGTGCTAGCCGGACAGGGACCCCTTTGAGGAATGGCTACACCTTC
CDR3: CSASRTGTPLRNGYTF

D: -
size: -
V: TRBV12-3/TRBV12-4
J: TRBJ2-1
DNA: TGTGCCAGCAGATCCGCGGGACTCAACAATGAGCAGTTCTTC
CDR3: CASRSAGLNNEQFF

D: -
size: few
V: TRBV20-1
J: TRBJ2-7
DNA: TGCAGTGCTGGTGGACTAAACCCACCGTACGAGCAGTACTTC
CDR3: CSAGGLNPPYEQYF

D: -
size: -
V: TRBV5-6
J: TRBJ1-1
DNA: TGTGCCAGCAGCTTTGGCGGGAGATCGAACACTGAAGCTTTCTTT
CDR3: CASSFGGRSNTEAFF

D: -
size: many
V: TRBV4-1
J: TRBJ2-7
DNA: TGCGCCAGCAGCCAAGGACTAGTATCCTCCGAGCAGTACTTC
CDR3: CASSQGLVSSEQYF

D: -
size: -
V: TRBV16
J: TRBJ2-5
DNA: TGTGCCAGCAGCCCTTCCCACGGCTCCTACAATGAGCAGTACTTC
CDR3: CASSPSHGSYNEQYF

D: -
size: few
V: TRBV9
J: TRBJ2-6
DNA: TGTGCCAGCAGCGTAGGCCCTGGGGCCAACGTCCTGACTTTC
CDR3: CASSVGPGANVLTF

D: TRBD1
size: few
V: TRBV12-3/TRBV12-4
J: TRBJ1-1
DNA: TGTGCCAGCAGTTCCGGGACAGGGGATATGAACACTGAAGCTTTCTTT
CDR3: CASSSGTGDMNTEAFF

D: TRBD1
size: -
V: TRBV11-2
J: TRBJ2-1
DNA: TGTGCCAGCAGCCCGCGGGGACAGGGGGCTAGTGAGCAGTTCTTC
CDR3: CASSPRGQGASEQFF

D: TRBD1
size: once
V: TRBV4-1
J: TRBJ1-1
DNA: TGCGCCAGCAGCCAACCAACAGGGGGCGTTAAGCCTGAAGCTTTCTTT
CDR3: CASSQPTGGVKPEAFF

D: -
size: few
V: TRBV10-3
J: TRBJ2-5
DNA: TGTGCCATCAGTGAGGGGGATGGGGGCGGAGAGACCCAGTACTTC
CDR3: CAISEGDGGGETQYF

D: -
size: -
V: TRBV20-1
J: TRBJ2-3
DNA: TGCAGTGCTTCACTAGGTAGAGGTACAGATACGCAGTATTTT
CDR3: CSASLGRGTDTQYF

D: -
size: -
V: TRBV12-3/TRBV12-4
J: TRBJ2-1
DNA: TGTGCCAGCAGTTTGAGGTCTTATGAGCAGTTCTTC
CDR3: CASSLRSYEQFF

D: TRBD2
size: -
V: TRBV20-1
J: TRBJ2-7
DNA: TGCAGTGCTTTTGTCGGACTAGCGGGAGGGCCCCTCCCCTACGAGCAGTACTTC
CDR3: CSAFVGLAGGPLPYEQYF

D: TRBD1
size: -
V: TRBV12-3/TRBV12-4
J: TRBJ2-1
DNA: TGTGCCAGCAGCGGCTTAAGCCTCTTGAACCGGGACAGGGGAGTGTGGGGTGAGCAGTTCTTC
CDR3: CASSGLSLLNRDRGVWGEQFF

D: -
size: -
V: TRBV27
J: TRBJ1-4
DNA: TGTGCCAGCAGTTTAGGGGGGGCCCGTGGTGAAAAACTGTTTTTT
CDR3: CASSLGGARGEKLFF

D: -
size: -
V: TRBV6-1
J: TRBJ2-7
DNA: TGTGCCAGCAGTGATGGCTCAGGGCTAAGCTACGAGCAGTACTTC
CDR3: CASSDGSGLSYEQYF

D: -
size: -
V: TRBV19
J: TRBJ2-2
DNA: TGTGCCAGTAGTCCTCGAGAGGTTTGGGGGAACACCGGGGAGCTGTTTTTT
CDR3: CASSPREVWGNTGELFF

D: -
size: few
V: TRBV9
J: TRBJ1-2
DNA: TGTGCCAGCAGCGTAGGTTCCAAGAGCATGTATGGCTACACCTTC
CDR3: CASSVGSKSMYGYTF

D: TRBD2
size: -
V: TRBV9
J: TRBJ2-3
DNA: TGTGCCAGCAGCGCCCCGGGACTAGCGTCGACAGATACGCAGTATTTT
CDR3: CASSAPGLASTDTQYF

D: TRBD2
size: -
V: TRBV7-9
J: TRBJ2-5
DNA: TGTGCCAGCAGCTTAGGACTAGCGGGAGGGGTCCAAGAGACCCAGTACTTC
CDR3: CASSLGLAGGVQETQYF

D: TRBD2
size: -
V: TRBV20-1
J: TRBJ2-1
DNA: TGCAGTGCTTTTGGTCCACCGGGCGCGGGAGGGTCCTACAATGAGCAGTTCTTC
CDR3: CSAFGPPGAGGSYNEQFF